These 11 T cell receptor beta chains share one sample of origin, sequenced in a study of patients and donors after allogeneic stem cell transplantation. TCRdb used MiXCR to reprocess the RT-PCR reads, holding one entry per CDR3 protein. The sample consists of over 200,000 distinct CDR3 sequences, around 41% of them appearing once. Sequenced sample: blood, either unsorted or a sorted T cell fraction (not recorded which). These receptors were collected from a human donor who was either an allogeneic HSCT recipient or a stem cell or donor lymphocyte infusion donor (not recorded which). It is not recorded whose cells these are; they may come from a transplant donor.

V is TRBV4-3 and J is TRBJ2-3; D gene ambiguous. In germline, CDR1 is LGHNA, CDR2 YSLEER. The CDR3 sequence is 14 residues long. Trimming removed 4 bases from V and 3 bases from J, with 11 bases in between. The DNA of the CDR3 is TGCGCCAGCAGCCTTGCCCTAACAACAGATACGCAGTATTTT. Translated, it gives CASSLALTTDTQYF.

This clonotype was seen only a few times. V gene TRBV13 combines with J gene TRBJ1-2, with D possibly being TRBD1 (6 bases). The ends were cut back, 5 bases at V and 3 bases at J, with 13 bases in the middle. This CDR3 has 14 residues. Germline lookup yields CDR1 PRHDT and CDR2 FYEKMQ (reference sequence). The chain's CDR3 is CASSRNRDHYGYTF. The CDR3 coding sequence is TGTGCCAGCAGCCGCAACAGGGATCACTATGGCTACACCTTC.

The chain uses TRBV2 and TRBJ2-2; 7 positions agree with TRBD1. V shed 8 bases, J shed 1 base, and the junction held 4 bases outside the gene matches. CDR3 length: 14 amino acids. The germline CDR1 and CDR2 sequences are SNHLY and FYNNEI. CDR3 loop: CASGRQGNTGELFF. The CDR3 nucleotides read TGTGCCAGCGGTAGACAGGGGAACACCGGGGAGCTGTTTTTT.

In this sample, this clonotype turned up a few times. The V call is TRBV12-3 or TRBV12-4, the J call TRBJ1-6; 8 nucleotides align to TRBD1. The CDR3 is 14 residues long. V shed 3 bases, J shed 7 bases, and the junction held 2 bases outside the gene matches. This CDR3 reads CASSFHRGNSPLHF. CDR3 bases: TGTGCCAGCAGTTTTCACAGGGGGAATTCACCCCTCCACTTT.

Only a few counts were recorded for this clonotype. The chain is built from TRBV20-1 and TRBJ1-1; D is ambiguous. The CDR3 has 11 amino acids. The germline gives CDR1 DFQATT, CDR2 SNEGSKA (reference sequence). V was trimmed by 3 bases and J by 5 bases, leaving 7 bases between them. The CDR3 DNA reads TGCAGTGCTAGTGGGATAACTGAAGCTTTCTTT. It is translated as CSASGITEAFF.

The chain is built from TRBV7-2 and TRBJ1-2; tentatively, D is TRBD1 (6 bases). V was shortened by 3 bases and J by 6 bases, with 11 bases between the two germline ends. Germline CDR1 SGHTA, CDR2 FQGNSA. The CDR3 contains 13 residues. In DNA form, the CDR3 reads TGTGCCAGCAGCTTTGGCAGGGGAGATGGCTACACCTTC. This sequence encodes CASSFGRGDGYTF.

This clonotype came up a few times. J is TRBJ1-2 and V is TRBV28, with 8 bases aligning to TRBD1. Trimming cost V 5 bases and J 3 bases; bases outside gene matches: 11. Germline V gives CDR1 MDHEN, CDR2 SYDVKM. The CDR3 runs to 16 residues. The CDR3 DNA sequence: TGTGCCAGCAGTCCTGCCGGACAGGGCCCTGACTATGGCTACACCTTC. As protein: CASSPAGQGPDYGYTF.

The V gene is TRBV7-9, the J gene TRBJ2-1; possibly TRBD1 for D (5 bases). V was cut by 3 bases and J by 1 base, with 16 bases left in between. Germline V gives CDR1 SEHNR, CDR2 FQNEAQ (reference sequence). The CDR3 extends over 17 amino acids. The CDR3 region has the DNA TGTGCCAGCAGCTTTGGAGCTGGGGCCCTTTCCTACAATGAGCAGTTCTTC. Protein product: CASSFGAGALSYNEQFF.

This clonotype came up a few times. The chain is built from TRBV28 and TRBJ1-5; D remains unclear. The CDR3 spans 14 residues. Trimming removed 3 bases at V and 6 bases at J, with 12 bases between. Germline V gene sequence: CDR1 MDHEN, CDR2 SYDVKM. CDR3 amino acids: CASSFGQVIQPQHF. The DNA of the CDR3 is TGTGCCAGCAGTTTCGGTCAGGTGATTCAGCCCCAGCATTTT.

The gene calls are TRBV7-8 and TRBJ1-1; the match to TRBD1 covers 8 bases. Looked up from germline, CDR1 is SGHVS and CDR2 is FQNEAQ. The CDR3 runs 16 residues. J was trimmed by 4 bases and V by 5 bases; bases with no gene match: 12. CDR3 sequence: CASSIGDRRGFTEAFF. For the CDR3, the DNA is TGTGCCAGCAGCATCGGGGACAGGAGAGGGTTCACTGAAGCTTTCTTT.

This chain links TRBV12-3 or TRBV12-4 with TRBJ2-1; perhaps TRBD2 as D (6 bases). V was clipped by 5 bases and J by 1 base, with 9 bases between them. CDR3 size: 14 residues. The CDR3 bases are TGTGCCAGCAGTCGGCGGGGTTCCTACAATGAGCAGTTCTTC. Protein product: CASSRRGSYNEQFF.